This TCR beta chain was documented in a study of blood T cell repertoires in COVID-19. Study-wide background: T cells, B-cell-depleted T cells, or PBMCs supplied cDNA or gDNA.

The V and J ends lost 1 base and 1 base respectively, with 7 bases between them. The CDR3 has 14 amino acids. The V gene's germline CDR1 is LNHDA and CDR2 SQIVND (reference sequence). The repertoire was sequenced with immunoSEQ multiplex PCR; TCRdb's copy has only in-frame clones and lacks some. Of 380,000 or so clones listed, more than 70% are singletons. The rearrangement uses TRBV19 and TRBJ1-1; D gene uncertain. Sequenced material: peripheral blood. This clonotype originated in a man aged 35 to 55 with acute or convalescent COVID-19. CDR3 residues: CASSIVPGNTEAFF. The CDR3 nucleotides read TGTGCCAGTAGTATAGTCCCGGGGAACACTGAAGCTTTCTTT.